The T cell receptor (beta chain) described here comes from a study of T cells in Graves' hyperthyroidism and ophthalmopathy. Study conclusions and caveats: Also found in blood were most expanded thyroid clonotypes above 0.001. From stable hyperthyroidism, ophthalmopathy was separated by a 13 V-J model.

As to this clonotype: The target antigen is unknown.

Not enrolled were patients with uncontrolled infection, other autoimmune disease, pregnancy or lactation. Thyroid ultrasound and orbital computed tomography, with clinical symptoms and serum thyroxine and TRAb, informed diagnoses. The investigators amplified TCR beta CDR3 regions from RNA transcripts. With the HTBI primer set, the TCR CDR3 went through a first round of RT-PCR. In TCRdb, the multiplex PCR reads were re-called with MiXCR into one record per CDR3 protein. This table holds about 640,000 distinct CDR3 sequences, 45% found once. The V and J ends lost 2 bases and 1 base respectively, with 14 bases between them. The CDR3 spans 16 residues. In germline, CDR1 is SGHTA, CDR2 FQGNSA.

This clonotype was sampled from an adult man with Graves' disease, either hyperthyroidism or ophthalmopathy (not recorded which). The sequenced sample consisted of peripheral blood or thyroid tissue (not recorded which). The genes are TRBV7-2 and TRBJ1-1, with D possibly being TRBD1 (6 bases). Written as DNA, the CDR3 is TGTGCCAGCAGCTTATTCGGGGGGGCGGAGAACACTGAAGCTTTCTTT. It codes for CASSLFGGAENTEAFF.